Detailed here is one T cell receptor beta chain. Its antigen is not identified. A read error may produce the germline difference seen at one junction end. The data were obtained in a study of T cell repertoires in cytomegalovirus infection. Across the whole study: Evidence of both CMV infection and a matching HLA type came from public TCR beta signatures.

TCRdb re-derived calls from the reads in MiXCR, one entry per CDR3 protein. This table holds around 800,000 distinct CDR3 sequences, approximately 30% found once. The CDR3 totals 12 residues. In germline, CDR1 is SEHNR, CDR2 FQNEAQ (reference sequence). Study-wide results and limits: Dominating the ex vivo response were TCR beta clonotypes that were CMV-specific and HLA-C-restricted.

The sequences come from cultured CD8+ T cells from PBMCs, collected from culture after CMV antigen stimulation. The clonotype comes from a human donor in good health (CMV status not recorded). Some clones in this sample may be carry-over from other donors' samples. The chain has TRBV7-9 and TRBJ2-7; TRBD2 might be the D (6 bases). Here the CDR3 DNA reads TGTGCCAGCACCATAGGAGGGACGGAACCTTGTTTC. Translated: CASTIGGTEPCF.